These 17 T cell receptor beta chains were all obtained from the same sample, sequenced in a study of T cell changes during pregnancy in multiple sclerosis. Some clones are missing from TCRdb's copy, which holds only in-frame ones; the method was immunoSEQ multiplex PCR. This repertoire shows around 74,000 clones, more than 85% found once; its top ten account for about 3%. The sample was peripheral blood, taken before pregnancy. These receptors all stem from a female donor with multiple sclerosis, enrolled in a pregnancy study.

The chain combines TRBV6-5 with TRBJ2-7; a weak D match, TRBD2 (6 bases). Per the germline V gene, CDR1 is MNHEY and CDR2 is SVGAGI. The CDR3 is 14 amino acids. The V and J ends lost 4 bases and 1 base respectively, with 11 bases between them. In nucleotides, the CDR3 is TGTGCCAGCAGTTCCCGGGAGAGATCCTACGAGCAGTACTTC. This sequence encodes CASSSRERSYEQYF.

This chain uses TRBV7-2 with TRBJ2-5; 16 nucleotides agree with TRBD2. Germline CDR1 SGHTA, CDR2 FQGNSA. The length of the CDR3 is 17 residues. J lost 6 bases, V lost 5 bases, and 9 bases had no gene match. CDR3 coding DNA: TGTGCCAGCAGCCACGGGACTAGCGGGGGGGGGCCCAAGACCCAGTACTTC. Translating it yields CASSHGTSGGGPKTQYF.

The chain couples TRBV30 to TRBJ1-2; 7 nucleotides line up with TRBD1. CDR3 length: 14 residues. J lost 4 bases, V lost 1 base, and 6 bases had no gene match. Germline assignment: CDR1 GTSNPN and CDR2 SVGIG (reference sequence). CDR3 residues: CAWSETGEGYGYTF. CDR3 DNA: TGTGCCTGGAGTGAAACAGGGGAAGGCTATGGCTACACCTTC.

In regard to this clone: Different DNA sequences within this sample yield the same CDR3. This chain joins TRBV27 and TRBJ1-5; unclear D gene. The V gene lost 5 bases and the J gene lost 3 bases, with 8 bases spanning the gap. The CDR3 consists of 13 residues. Germline-derived CDR1 and CDR2 are MNHEY and SMNVEV (reference sequence). Written as DNA, the CDR3 is TGTGCCAGCAGTCTGAGCCTCAATCAGCCCCAGCATTTT. Its protein is CASSLSLNQPQHF.

The chain combines TRBV5-8 with TRBJ1-6, with a weak D call TRBD1 (5 bases). Trimming took off 4 bases at V and 9 bases at J, with 14 bases between the two ends. The CDR3 is 14 amino acids. Germline-derived CDR1 and CDR2 are SGHTS and YDEGEE. Here the CDR3 reads CASSIRTFGSPLHF. In DNA, the CDR3 is TGTGCCAGCAGCATTAGGACATTCGGTTCACCCCTCCACTTT.

This chain connects TRBV10-2 to TRBJ2-3, with 11 bases identical to TRBD2. Germline loops: CDR1 WSHSY, CDR2 SAAADI. The CDR3 totals 14 residues. J was trimmed by 3 bases and V by 6 bases; bases with no gene match: 2. The CDR3 loop is CASSIAGGTDTQYF. CDR3 coding DNA: TGCGCCAGCAGCATAGCGGGAGGGACAGATACGCAGTATTTT.

The chain carries TRBV7-3 and TRBJ1-6; 7 nucleotides align to TRBD1. J gave up 6 bases and V 5 bases, and 4 bases lay outside the gene matches. Germline V gives CDR1 SGHTA, CDR2 FQGTGA. The CDR3 contains 14 residues. The chain's CDR3 is CASSPQGGNSPLHF. The CDR3 nucleotides are TGTGCCAGCAGCCCCCAGGGGGGTAATTCACCCCTCCACTTT. The entire variable domain, with the rest obtained from reference TRBV7-3 and TRBJ1-6, is as follows: GAGVSQTPSNKVTEKGKYVELRCDPISGHTALYWYRQSLGQGPEFLIYFQGTGAADDSGLPNDRFFAVRPEGSVSTLKIQRTERGDSAVYLCASSPQGGNSPLHFGNGTRLTVT.

This chain joins TRBV5-6 and TRBJ2-7, with a weak D call TRBD2 (6 bases). With 3 bases removed from V and 2 bases from J, the gap between germline ends came to 12 bases. CDR1 and CDR2 (germline): SGHDT, YYEEEE. The CDR3 is 14 residues long. The CDR3 coding sequence is TGTGCCAGCAGCTCCCCGGGACTGACCTACGAGCAGTACTTC. It is translated as CASSSPGLTYEQYF.

The chain carries TRBV6-1 and TRBJ2-7; D is possibly TRBD2 (5 bases). The CDR3 spans 14 residues. Trimming removed 3 bases at V and 3 bases at J, with 12 bases between. Per germline, CDR1 MNHNS and CDR2 SASEGT. CDR3 sequence: CASSDFPGNYEQYF. The CDR3 DNA reads TGTGCCAGCAGTGATTTCCCGGGAAACTACGAGCAGTACTTC.

The chain links TRBV7-9 to TRBJ2-1; no firm D call. Looked up from germline, CDR1 is SEHNR and CDR2 is FQNEAQ (reference sequence). This CDR3 comprises 13 residues. The ends were cut back, 2 bases at V and 8 bases at J, with 10 bases in the middle. The CDR3 DNA follows: TGTGCCAGCAGCTTAAGTAGTTTTGATGAGCAGTTCTTC. It is translated as CASSLSSFDEQFF.

The V call is TRBV5-1, the J call TRBJ1-4, with unresolved D. The CDR3 is 13 residues long. Trimming removed 0 bases at V and 7 bases at J, with 7 bases between. The V gene's germline CDR1 is SGHRS and CDR2 YFSETQ. The CDR3 region is CASSLVLGEKLFF. DNA of the CDR3: TGCGCCAGCAGCTTGGTCCTCGGTGAAAAACTGTTTTTT.

The chain is built from TRBV13 and TRBJ1-2, with 7 bases lining up with TRBD1. The CDR3 is 14 residues long. The J segment lost 5 bases and the V segment lost 4 bases, leaving 7 bases of the junction unmatched. The germline CDR1 and CDR2 sequences are PRHDT and FYEKMQ (reference sequence). The DNA for the CDR3 is TGTGCCAGCAGCTGGGGGACAGTGGGTTATGGCTACACCTTC. Protein: CASSWGTVGYGYTF.

The V and J genes are TRBV4-1 and TRBJ2-3; 7 bases agree with TRBD2. The V gene end was trimmed by 0 bases and the J gene end by 4 bases; junction bases not matched to a gene: 10. The CDR3 runs to 17 residues. The germline CDR1 and CDR2 sequences are MGHRA and YSYEKL. The DNA for the CDR3 is TGCGCCAGCAGCCAAGAAAAGTCGGGGGGACGGGCAGATACGCAGTATTTT. Encoded protein: CASSQEKSGGRADTQYF.

This clone was seen a few times. The chain links TRBV27 to TRBJ1-2, with D maybe TRBD1 (5 bases). Germline V gives CDR1 MNHEY, CDR2 SMNVEV (reference sequence). The CDR3 is 14 residues long. The V end was cut by 8 bases, the J end by 2 bases, with 15 bases between. This CDR3 reads CASGVGGGNYGYTF. In DNA, the CDR3 is TGTGCCAGCGGAGTGGGGGGTGGGAACTATGGCTACACCTTC.

The V and J genes are TRBV25-1 and TRBJ1-3, with 7 nucleotides matching TRBD1. J was trimmed by 1 base and V by 6 bases; bases with no gene match: 3. Germline V gene lookup returns CDR1 MGHDK and CDR2 SYGVNS. The CDR3 consists of 14 residues. The CDR3 DNA reads TGTGCCAGCAGCCCGACAGGGTCTGGAAACACCATATATTTT. Its translation: CASSPTGSGNTIYF.

This clone showed up just once. The chain employs TRBV5-4 and TRBJ1-5; TRBD1 matches at 9 bases. Germline loops: CDR1 SGHNT, CDR2 YYREEE (reference sequence). CDR3 length equals 19 residues. V shed 5 bases and J 2 bases; nucleotides not matched to a gene: 17. The CDR3 protein is CASRYSGTGHLWGNQPQHF. CDR3 nucleotides: TGTGCCAGCAGATACTCCGGGACAGGGCATCTATGGGGCAATCAGCCCCAGCATTTT.

V gene TRBV4-2 combines with J gene TRBJ2-5; 9 bases are a match to TRBD1. Germline CDR1 LGHNA, CDR2 YNFKEQ. Trimming took 1 base from V and 7 from J; bases not matched to a gene: 16. This CDR3 spans 18 amino acids. CDR3 loop: CASSQAGPSGTGKTTQYF. Written as DNA, the CDR3 is TGTGCCAGCAGCCAAGCCGGACCCTCAGGGACAGGGAAGACGACCCAGTACTTC.